This T cell receptor beta chain was identified during a study of Ad26.COV2.S vaccination and SARS-CoV-2 variants. Germline trimming cut 1 base from V and 8 bases from J; bases unmatched to any gene: 8. This CDR3 has 17 residues. Germline V lookup: CDR1 SGHAT, CDR2 FQNNGV. As concerns this clone: Antigen: not known.

The treatment is: 15 to 20 received Ad26.COV2.S at low or high dose, single or two shots; roughly 5 received placebo; per-sample allocation not given. The samples date from day 63 after the first vaccine or placebo injection. Notes on the study in general: Post-vaccination spike-specific CD8+ and CD4+ T cell responses reportedly had substantial breadth.

Assay used: immunoSEQ multiplex PCR; TCRdb lists only in-frame clones, some missing. The sample contains about 680,000 clones, roughly 90% of which appear only once. The sequence was obtained from a person aged 18-60 years who received the Ad26.COV2.S COVID-19 vaccine or a placebo. Source: peripheral blood, taken in a trial of Ad26.COV2.S vaccine versus placebo. The V gene is TRBV11-2, the J gene TRBJ1-6; 10 positions match TRBD1. The CDR3 DNA sequence: TGTGCCAGCAGCTTAGTGGGATGGGGGACAGGGGATTCACCCCTCCACTTT. Translation gives CASSLVGWGTGDSPLHF.